The 7 T cell receptor beta chains below were found in one sample sequenced in a study of cytomegalovirus exposure and HLA in healthy donors (dated by TCRdb to the late 2010s). The library was produced with the immunoSEQ multiplex PCR assay. For the multiplex PCR, a mixture combining 60 forward primers for TCR Vbeta segments and 13 reverse primers for TCR Jbeta segments was used. TCRdb took over this immuneACCESS table, retaining in-frame rearrangements with V and J assigned. Such tables are incomplete; in checked studies, under half of the missing clones stem from an unresolved V gene, and the remainder is unexplained. For this sample the table gives 120,000 or so clones, of which 75% to 90% were detected only once. Approximately 10% of the sample lies in the top ten. The sequenced sample was PBMCs. The receptors were gathered from a young man in good health and CMV-seropositive.

The chain carries TRBV7-9 and TRBJ1-5; possibly TRBD1 for D (5 bases). V dropped 5 bases and J dropped 9 bases, with 26 bases sitting between them. Germline loops: CDR1 SEHNR, CDR2 FQNEAQ (reference sequence). The CDR3 length is 17 residues. The CDR3 sequence is CASSRGTGSASFGPQHF. CDR3 bases: TGTGCCAGCAGCCGGGGGACGGGGTCTGCATCCTTTGGGCCCCAGCATTTT.

The gene calls are TRBV7-6 and TRBJ1-2, with D hard to call. This CDR3 region has 14 residues. Germline-derived CDR1 and CDR2 are SGHVS and FNYEAQ. Trimming took off 5 bases at V and 4 bases at J, with 14 bases between the two ends. The CDR3 region is CASSPRGGGYGYTF. CDR3 bases: TGTGCCAGCAGCCCCCGGGGTGGAGGCTATGGCTACACCTTC.

This clone was observed a single time. The chain employs TRBV18 and TRBJ1-1; TRBD1 aligns across 8 bases. There are 15 residues in the CDR3. Germline CDR1 and CDR2: KGHSH and LQKENI. V gave up 1 base and J gave up 5 bases; unmatched junction bases: 6. Written as DNA, the CDR3 is TGTGCCAGCTCACCACGACCGACAGGGGCTACTGAAGCTTTCTTT. Its translation: CASSPRPTGATEAFF.

The CDR3 DNA is TGCAGCGCTAAGTCCCATGAGCAGTTCTTC. Translating it yields CSAKSHEQFF. The chain couples TRBV29-1 to TRBJ2-1; D is undetermined. Trimming took 7 bases from V and 8 from J, leaving 9 bases between them. The CDR3 totals 10 residues. Germline loops: CDR1 SQVTM, CDR2 ANQGSEA.

This chain joins TRBV5-1 and TRBJ2-1, with 7 bases matching TRBD1. The CDR3 contains 14 residues. CDR1 and CDR2 (germline): SGHRS, YFSETQ. Trimming took 4 bases from V and 10 from J; bases not matched to a gene: 11. The CDR3 region is CASSHNRGRNEQFF. The CDR3 bases are TGCGCCAGCAGCCATAACAGGGGTCGGAACGAGCAGTTCTTC.

CDR3 nucleotides: TGTGCCAGCAGCCAAGATCTTAGGGGCCGTGGCTACACCTTC. Protein sequence: CASSQDLRGRGYTF. The rearrangement uses TRBV14 and TRBJ1-2, with D perhaps matching TRBD1 (5 bases). The CDR3 runs 14 residues. Per germline, CDR1 SGHDN and CDR2 FVKESK. Trimming stripped 0 bases from V and 7 bases from J, with 12 bases between.

The chain has TRBV7-9 and TRBJ1-4; TRBD1 is a possible D gene (6 bases). Trimming shortened V by 4 bases and J by 4 bases, and 13 bases separated the two germline ends. CDR3 length: 15 amino acids. Germline CDR1 SEHNR, CDR2 FQNEAQ (reference sequence). The CDR3 is CASSYRAGGNEKLFF. The CDR3 coding sequence is TGTGCCAGCAGCTACAGGGCGGGAGGTAATGAAAAACTGTTTTTT.